This is a list of T cell receptor beta chains from one sample in a study of OX40 agonist ivuxolimab in advanced cancers. Only in-frame clones appear in the TCRdb table, and some are missing; sequencing was by immunoSEQ multiplex PCR. The sample shows more than 50,000 clones, 65% to 90% of them seen only once. This material consisted of CD4+ or CD8+ T cells sorted from blood, taken in a trial of the OX40 agonist ivuxolimab. Receptors were obtained from an adult with an advanced solid tumor such as melanoma, head and neck, liver or kidney cancer. Each CDR3 is given with its conserved first and last residue. The D gene is left open where the match is weak. Where a row states a size, it is once, few, many or the class of an expanded clone; other rows omit it.

>many|TRBJ1-3|NA|TRBV7-8
CASRSEGDSGNTIYF
TGTGCCAGCAGATCCGAGGGGGACTCTGGAAACACCATATATTTT
>NA|TRBJ1-3|NA|TRBV5-6
CASSLAAGNTIYF
TGTGCCAGCAGCTTGGCTGCTGGAAACACCATATATTTT
>NA|TRBJ1-5|TRBD1|TRBV5-6
CASSLEGTGGQPQHF
TGTGCCAGCAGCTTGGAAGGGACAGGGGGCCAGCCCCAGCATTTT
>once|TRBJ1-1|TRBD1|TRBV10-3
CAIAGTVNTEAFF
TGTGCCATCGCCGGGACAGTGAACACTGAAGCTTTCTTT
>NA|TRBJ1-1|TRBD1|TRBV29-1
CSVDGKTGKAEAFF
TGCAGCGTTGATGGGAAGACAGGGAAGGCTGAAGCTTTCTTT
>NA|TRBJ1-2|NA|TRBV5-1
CASSLGQANYGYTF
TGCGCCAGCAGCTTGGGACAGGCTAACTATGGCTACACCTTC
>NA|TRBJ2-7|NA|TRBV6-1
CASSSLSGSSYEQYF
TGTGCCAGCAGTTCCCTAAGTGGGAGCTCCTACGAGCAGTACTTC
>once|TRBJ1-2|NA|TRBV7-2
CASSPTGVGVTVYGYTF
TGTGCCAGCAGCCCCACGGGGGTAGGGGTAACGGTTTATGGCTACACCTTC
>NA|TRBJ2-3|NA|TRBV7-9
CASSFIGGDTQYF
TGTGCCAGCAGCTTTATCGGGGGAGATACGCAGTATTTT
>NA|TRBJ1-6|NA|TRBV5-1
CASSAASSYNSPLHF
TGCGCCAGCAGTGCGGCTAGCTCCTATAATTCACCCCTCCACTTT
>NA|TRBJ1-3|NA|TRBV4-2
CASSQDFGGMGNTIYF
TGTGCCAGCAGCCAAGACTTCGGGGGGATGGGAAACACCATATATTTT
>NA|TRBJ2-2|NA|TRBV4-1
CASSLRIQNTGELFF
TGCGCCAGCAGCCTGCGCATCCAGAACACCGGGGAGCTGTTTTTT
>NA|TRBJ1-2|NA|TRBV28
CAISGLPSDYGYTF
TGTGCCATTTCCGGGCTCCCGTCGGACTATGGCTACACCTTC
>NA|TRBJ1-4|NA|TRBV27
CASSLKAPGYNEKLFF
TGTGCCAGCAGTTTAAAAGCGCCAGGGTATAATGAAAAACTGTTTTTT
>once|TRBJ2-6|TRBD1|TRBV5-1
CASSALGQGPSGANVLTF
TGCGCCAGCAGCGCCCTGGGACAGGGCCCCTCTGGGGCCAACGTCCTGACTTTC
>NA|TRBJ1-5|NA|TRBV19
CASSILVSNQPQHF
TGTGCCAGTAGTATCCTAGTCAGCAATCAGCCCCAGCATTTT
>few|TRBJ1-1|NA|TRBV7-2
CASSLSFAGGTEAFF
TGTGCCAGCAGCTTGTCGTTTGCGGGGGGCACTGAAGCTTTCTTT
>once|TRBJ1-2|NA|TRBV2
CASSEAPGPRGGYTF
TGTGCCAGCAGTGAAGCACCGGGGCCCCGCGGTGGCTACACCTTC
>NA|TRBJ1-1|NA|TRBV7-9
CASSSPSGLFTEAFF
TGTGCCAGCAGCTCACCTTCGGGCCTATTCACTGAAGCTTTCTTT
>NA|TRBJ1-1|NA|TRBV19
CASSIAGAPPEAFF
TGTGCCAGTAGTATAGCCGGGGCCCCTCCCGAAGCTTTCTTT
>NA|TRBJ2-7|NA|TRBV28
CASSAPLGGGYEQYF
TGTGCCAGCAGTGCCCCCCTCGGGGGAGGCTACGAGCAGTACTTC
>NA|TRBJ2-1|NA|TRBV19
CASNPGIRNNEQFF
TGTGCCAGTAATCCCGGCATTAGGAACAATGAGCAGTTCTTC
>NA|TRBJ1-3|NA|TRBV18
CASSPWDWRNTIYF
TGTGCCAGCTCACCGTGGGATTGGAGAAACACCATATATTTT
>few|TRBJ2-5|TRBD2|TRBV7-8
CASSSRLAGTETQYF
TGTGCCAGCAGCTCCCGACTAGCGGGGACAGAGACCCAGTACTTC
>few|TRBJ2-1|TRBD1|TRBV6-1
CASSEGTGPYNEQFF
TGTGCCAGCAGTGAAGGGACAGGTCCCTACAATGAGCAGTTCTTC